This record concerns one T cell receptor (beta chain) sequence. This clone's antigen is unknown. Base qualities are not provided; no much larger clone lies one nucleotide away. The sample originates from a study of blood T cell repertoires in COVID-19 (dated by TCRdb to 2020 to 2021). About the investigation overall: Collaborator samples came from the United States, Italy and Spain and covered acute and convalescent phases of COVID-19. The material from the prospective study consisted of cDNA or gDNA derived from T cells, B-cell-depleted T cells, or PBMCs. Subjects who had been exposed to COVID-19, were actively infected with it, or had recovered from it provided the deeply sampled blood TCRbeta repertoires that made up the dataset. The repertoires were made available in a free public database intended to serve as a resource for research on the immune response to SARS-CoV-2. The samples were drawn from two sources: the first 160 participants of the ongoing ImmuneRACE study, and 1,000 to 1,500 subjects contributed by 6 global collaborators. A de-identified subject ID, COVID-19 status, age in years and sex were almost always included in the sample metadata. Where available, HLA class I and class II types were taken from metadata supplied by the sample provider and were not determined by assay-based typing. Overall study results and their limits: Clinical and demographic metadata were provided uncurated, with the amount varying by source and participant.

The immunoSEQ Assay, a bias-controlled multiplex PCR, was used to amplify TCRbeta CDR3 regions from genomic DNA. For the original study's pipeline: Within the assay, amplification of reference gene primers was used to estimate how many nucleated cells each sample contained. To quantify the absolute abundance of each unique TCRbeta CDR3 rearrangement, sequence reads were collapsed and filtered. For each sample, productive Simpson clonality was calculated by taking the square root of Simpson's diversity index across productive rearrangements. Entries here come from immuneACCESS through TCRdb and include only in-frame sequences with V and J called. Some clones fail to appear in such tables; in the studies checked, an unresolved V gene covers under half of the shortfall, and the cause of the remainder is unknown. Clonal size and the V and J genes are those of that table, whereas D and trimming came from the DNA. Recorded for this sample are about 190,000 clones; 60% to 85% of them occurred a single time. The ten top clones hold around 15% of the sample.

Each collaborating institution followed its own protocols to collect whole blood in K2EDTA tubes. For TCRbeta analysis, collaborator samples were shipped as frozen whole blood, as isolated PBMCs, or as DNA extracted from either sample type. Taken from the germline V gene, the CDR1 and CDR2 loops are SGHVS and FQNEAQ. V is cut back by 6 bases and J by 3 bases, with 9 bases in the junction unmatched. The CDR3 spans 15 residues, from the cysteine through the phenylalanine. The read is trimmed to its CDR3 DNA, 45 bases read in frame from base 1. Input material: peripheral blood. The rearranged chain carries TRBV7-8 and TRBJ2-7, and TRBD2 matches 9 of the central bases. The receptor was derived from a man aged 55 to 70 with active or convalescent COVID-19. The CDR3 amino acid sequence is: CASRRASGDVYEQYF. The DNA reads TGTGCCAGCAGGCGAGCTAGCGGGGACGTCTACGAGCAGTACTTC.